Sequencing of this TCR beta chain was carried out in a study of blood T cell repertoires in COVID-19. Across the study: In each case, the material was cDNA or gDNA derived from T cells, B-cell-depleted T cells, or PBMCs.

In the original workflow: Amplification of reference gene primers was used by the study to estimate nucleated cell counts. Clones were read by immunoSEQ multiplex PCR, and TCRdb kept only the in-frame ones, dropping some. That table gives V, J and clone size, and the DNA gave D and trimming. The sample holds under 300,000 clones, approximately 85% seen once. This CDR3 is 13 amino acids long. V lost 5 bases, J lost 3 bases, and 11 bases lay in between. Germline loops: CDR1 SGHVS, CDR2 FQNEAQ. The chain couples TRBV7-8 to TRBJ2-7, with D unclear. Sequencing input: peripheral blood. The TCR originated in a woman aged 25 to 45 with acute or convalescent COVID-19. CDR3 DNA: TGTGCCAGCAGCCGTATGACTGTCTACGAGCAGTACTTC. This encodes CASSRMTVYEQYF.